This T cell receptor beta chain was identified during a study of radiation and T cells in renal cell carcinoma. Using immunoSEQ multiplex PCR, the repertoire was profiled, and TCRdb retains in-frame clones only, with some absent. The data hold roughly 13,000 clones, with 55% to 70% observed a single time. CDR1 is SEHNR and CDR2 is FQNEAQ in the germline V gene (reference sequence). CDR3 length: 13 residues. V lost 1 base to trimming and J lost 4 bases, with 7 bases between them. Treatment of the sample: treatment-naive control, cytoreductive nephrectomy. The sequence was collected from a man aged 45-60 years with renal cell carcinoma. The chain recombines TRBV7-9 with TRBJ1-1, with D unresolved. Sequenced material: tumor tissue, taken from a patient whose treatment was nephrectomy without radiotherapy. The CDR3 is CASSLGLGTEAFF. CDR3 nucleotide sequence: TGTGCCAGCAGCTTAGGATTGGGCACTGAAGCTTTCTTT.